This is a list of T cell receptor beta chains from one sample in a study of regulatory T cells in long-lasting Graves disease. Using its own MiXCR run on the multiplex PCR reads, TCRdb lists one record per CDR3 protein. Counted here are roughly 500,000 distinct CDR3 sequences, 20% to 25% occurring once; the ten biggest clones make up around 13%. The sequences come from peripheral blood mononuclear cells (PBMCs), collected when the disease was refractory, from a patient treated with antithyroid drugs. The receptors originated from a female donor with Graves disease. The CDR3 runs from the conserved cysteine through the conserved F or W. A D gene is named only where the DNA matches it firmly. A row's size may be missing; if present it is once, few, many or a size class.

d_call j_call clone_size v_call cdr3_aa cdr3_nt
. TRBJ2-7 . TRBV5-1 CASSWDSPGGEQYF TGCGCCAGCAGCTGGGACTCCCCGGGCGGAGAGCAGTACTTC
. TRBJ1-2 many TRBV19 CASSMEDGYGYTF TGTGCCAGTAGTATGGAAGATGGCTATGGCTACACCTTC
. TRBJ2-2 many TRBV6-2/TRBV6-3 CASSLSTNTGELFF TGTGCCAGCAGTCTTAGTACGAACACCGGGGAGCTGTTTTTT
. TRBJ2-2 . TRBV5-1 CASSPPGGSNTGELFF TGCGCCAGCAGCCCCCCCGGCGGTTCGAACACCGGGGAGCTGTTTTTT
TRBD2 TRBJ2-1 . TRBV6-2/TRBV6-3 CASREGLALKNEQFF TGTGCCAGCCGAGAGGGACTAGCACTAAAAAATGAGCAGTTCTTC
. TRBJ2-5 many TRBV2 CASSRDLEETQYF TGTGCCAGCAGTCGTGACTTAGAAGAGACCCAGTACTTC
. TRBJ2-7 many TRBV2 CASTLGRQSYEQYF TGTGCCAGCACTCTGGGGCGACAATCCTACGAGCAGTACTTC
. TRBJ1-4 . TRBV15 CATSTWGGGKLFF TGTGCCACCAGCACCTGGGGCGGAGGAAAACTGTTTTTT
. TRBJ2-7 few TRBV20-1 CSASTSRGAVSYEQYF TGCAGTGCTTCAACGTCACGGGGGGCGGTCTCCTACGAGCAGTACTTC
. TRBJ2-2 many TRBV12-3/TRBV12-4 CASRLPRSSGELFF TGTGCCAGCAGACTTCCCAGGAGTTCCGGGGAGCTGTTTTTT
TRBD1 TRBJ1-3 many TRBV2 CASRTTGAGNTIYF TGTGCCAGCAGGACTACAGGGGCTGGAAACACCATATATTTT
. TRBJ1-2 . TRBV28 CASSLVGLYGYTF TGTGCCAGCAGTTTAGTTGGGTTATATGGCTACACCTTC
. TRBJ1-6 many TRBV10-3 CAISDGANSPLHF TGTGCCATCAGTGATGGTGCTAATTCACCCCTCCACTTT
TRBD1 TRBJ1-6 . TRBV19 CASTATTTGANSPLHF TGTGCCAGTACCGCGACCACGACAGGGGCAAATTCACCCCTCCACTTT
. TRBJ2-5 many TRBV11-3 CASSPLKGSQETQYF TGTGCCAGCAGCCCACTGAAAGGCAGCCAAGAGACCCAGTACTTC
. TRBJ2-7 many TRBV28 CASSLGRKPYEQYF TGTGCCAGCAGTTTGGGACGGAAACCCTACGAGCAGTACTTC
. TRBJ1-2 many TRBV6-2/TRBV6-3 CASSLGLALPRANYGYTF TGTGCCAGCAGTTTAGGGTTGGCCCTGCCTCGAGCTAACTATGGCTACACCTTC
. TRBJ1-6 few TRBV6-2/TRBV6-3 CASSYGPGANSPLHF TGTGCCAGCAGTTACGGGCCAGGGGCGAATTCACCCCTCCACTTT
TRBD2 TRBJ2-7 few TRBV19 CASSRGAGASTSEQYF TGTGCCAGTAGTAGAGGAGCGGGAGCGTCGACGAGCGAGCAGTACTTC
. TRBJ2-3 . TRBV20-1 CSAQGTRTIASTDTQYF TGCAGTGCTCAAGGGACTCGGACTATCGCTAGCACAGATACGCAGTATTTT
. TRBJ1-1 many TRBV6-1 CASFTPVNTEAFF TGTGCCAGCTTTACCCCCGTGAACACTGAAGCTTTCTTT
. TRBJ1-3 . TRBV19 CASSIGTVASGNTIYF TGTGCCAGTAGTATCGGGACGGTAGCCTCTGGAAACACCATATATTTT
. TRBJ2-1 few TRBV28 CASSLGTEQFF TGTGCCAGCAGCCTAGGGACAGAGCAGTTCTTC
TRBD2 TRBJ2-3 few TRBV3-1 CASSQPGLAATDTQYF TGTGCCAGCAGCCAGCCGGGACTAGCGGCGACCGATACGCAGTATTTT
. TRBJ1-4 many TRBV11-2 CASSLTGRTEKLFF TGTGCCAGCAGCTTGACAGGAAGAACTGAAAAACTGTTTTTT
. TRBJ1-2 few TRBV7-9 CASSSPGGGGSGYTF TGTGCCAGCAGCTCCCCAGGCGGGGGGGGTAGTGGCTACACCTTC
. TRBJ1-1 many TRBV12-3/TRBV12-4 CASGKSPEAFF TGTGCCAGTGGAAAGAGCCCTGAAGCTTTCTTT
TRBD1 TRBJ2-7 many TRBV6-1 CASRDRFVSYEQYF TGTGCCAGCAGGGACAGGTTTGTCTCCTACGAGCAGTACTTC
TRBD1 TRBJ1-2 few TRBV5-1 CASTPMTGDDVYGYTF TGCGCCAGCACTCCTATGACAGGGGATGATGTCTATGGCTACACCTTC
TRBD2 TRBJ2-1 . TRBV6-2/TRBV6-3 CASTAGARNEQFF TGTGCCAGCACAGCGGGAGCGCGGAATGAGCAGTTCTTC
. TRBJ1-1 many TRBV25-1 CASSGLSSGQKNTEAFF TGTGCCAGCAGCGGTTTATCCTCTGGACAGAAGAACACTGAAGCTTTCTTT
. TRBJ1-2 many TRBV28 CASSLAFEGDYGYTF TGTGCCAGCAGTTTAGCCTTTGAGGGCGACTATGGCTACACCTTC
TRBD1 TRBJ2-5 many TRBV6-1 CASRPRQGETQYF TGTGCCAGCAGACCCCGACAGGGGGAGACCCAGTACTTC
. TRBJ2-2 . TRBV24-1 CATSDSGLSHRTGELFF TGTGCCACCAGTGATTCGGGCCTCTCCCATAGGACCGGGGAGCTGTTTTTT
. TRBJ2-7 . TRBV7-9 CASNTNRDPYEQYF TGTGCCAGCAACACCAACAGGGACCCCTACGAGCAGTACTTC
. TRBJ2-7 . TRBV13 CASSLLEGALPYEQYF TGTGCCAGCAGCTTACTGGAAGGAGCCTTACCCTACGAGCAGTACTTC
. TRBJ2-1 . TRBV6-1 CASSQGTGVSNEQFF TGTGCCAGCAGCCAAGGCACGGGAGTCAGCAATGAGCAGTTCTTC
. TRBJ1-3 . TRBV7-2 CASSLVTGGGSGNTIYF TGTGCCAGCAGCTTAGTCACGGGGGGTGGCTCTGGAAACACCATATATTTT
. TRBJ2-5 many TRBV20-1 CSARGTGLQETQYF TGCAGTGCTAGGGGAACAGGGCTACAAGAGACCCAGTACTTC
. TRBJ2-5 . TRBV2 CASSDDMGIQYF TGTGCCAGCTCGGACGACATGGGGATCCAGTACTTC
. TRBJ1-6 . TRBV5-1 CASSLYDSDSPLHF TGCGCCAGCAGCTTGTATGATTCGGATTCACCCCTCCACTTT
. TRBJ1-1 . TRBV6-1 CASLREPQNTEAFF TGTGCCAGCCTGAGGGAGCCGCAGAACACTGAAGCTTTCTTT
. TRBJ1-5 many TRBV2 CASSGNGGLGNQPQHF TGTGCCAGCAGTGGGAACGGGGGTTTGGGCAATCAGCCCCAGCATTTT
TRBD2 TRBJ2-5 . TRBV30 CAWRRAGSYQETQYF TGTGCCTGGAGAAGAGCGGGGTCGTACCAAGAGACCCAGTACTTC
. TRBJ2-5 . TRBV6-2/TRBV6-3 CASASFGTQYF TGTGCCAGCGCATCGTTCGGGACCCAGTACTTC
. TRBJ2-1 . TRBV29-1 CSVVAESSYNEQFF TGCAGCGTTGTAGCGGAGAGCTCCTACAATGAGCAGTTCTTC
TRBD1 TRBJ2-7 . TRBV5-6 CASRPGTGVGYEQYF TGTGCCAGCAGGCCCGGGACAGGGGTAGGCTACGAGCAGTACTTC